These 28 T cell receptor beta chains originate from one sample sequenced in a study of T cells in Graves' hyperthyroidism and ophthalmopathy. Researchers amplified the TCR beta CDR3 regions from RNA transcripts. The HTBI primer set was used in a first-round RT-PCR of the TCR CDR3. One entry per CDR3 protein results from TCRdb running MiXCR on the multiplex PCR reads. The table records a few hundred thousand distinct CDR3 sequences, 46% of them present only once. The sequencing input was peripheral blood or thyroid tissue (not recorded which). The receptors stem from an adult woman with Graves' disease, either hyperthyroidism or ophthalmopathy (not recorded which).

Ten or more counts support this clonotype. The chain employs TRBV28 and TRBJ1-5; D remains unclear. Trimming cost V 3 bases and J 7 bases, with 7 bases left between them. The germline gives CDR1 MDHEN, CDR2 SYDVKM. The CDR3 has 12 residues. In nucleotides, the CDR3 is TGTGCCAGCAGTTTGAAGGGCCAGCCCCAGCATTTT. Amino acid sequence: CASSLKGQPQHF.

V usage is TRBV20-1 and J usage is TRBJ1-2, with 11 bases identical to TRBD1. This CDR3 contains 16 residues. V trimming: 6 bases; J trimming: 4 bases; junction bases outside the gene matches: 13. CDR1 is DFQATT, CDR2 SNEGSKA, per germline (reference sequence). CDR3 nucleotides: TGCAGTGCCGACACCGACACTGGGACAGGGGGCTATGGCTACACCTTC. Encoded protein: CSADTDTGTGGYGYTF.

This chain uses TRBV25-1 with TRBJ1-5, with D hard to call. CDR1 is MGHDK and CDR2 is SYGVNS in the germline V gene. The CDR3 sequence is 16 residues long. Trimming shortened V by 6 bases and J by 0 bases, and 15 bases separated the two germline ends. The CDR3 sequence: CASRSTPNYSNQPQHF. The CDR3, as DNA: TGTGCCAGCAGGTCAACCCCCAATTATAGCAATCAGCCCCAGCATTTT.

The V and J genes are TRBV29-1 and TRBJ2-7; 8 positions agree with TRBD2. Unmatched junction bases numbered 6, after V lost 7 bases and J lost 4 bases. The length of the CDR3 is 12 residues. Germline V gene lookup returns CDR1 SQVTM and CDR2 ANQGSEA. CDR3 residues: CSAGGAQYEQYF. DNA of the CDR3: TGCAGCGCCGGGGGGGCTCAGTACGAGCAGTACTTC.

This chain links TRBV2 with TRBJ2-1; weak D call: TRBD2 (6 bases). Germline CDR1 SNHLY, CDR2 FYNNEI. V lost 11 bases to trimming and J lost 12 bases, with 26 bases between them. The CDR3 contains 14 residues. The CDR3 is CAYNGGENLRRQFF. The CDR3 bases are TGTGCCTATAACGGAGGGGAGAACCTGCGACGGCAGTTCTTC.

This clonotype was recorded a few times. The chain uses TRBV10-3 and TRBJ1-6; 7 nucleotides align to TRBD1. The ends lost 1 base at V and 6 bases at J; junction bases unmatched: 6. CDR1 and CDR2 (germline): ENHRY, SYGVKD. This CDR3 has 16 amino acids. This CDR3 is CAISELTGARNSPLHF. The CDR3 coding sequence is TGTGCCATCAGTGAGTTAACAGGGGCGCGTAATTCACCCCTCCACTTT.

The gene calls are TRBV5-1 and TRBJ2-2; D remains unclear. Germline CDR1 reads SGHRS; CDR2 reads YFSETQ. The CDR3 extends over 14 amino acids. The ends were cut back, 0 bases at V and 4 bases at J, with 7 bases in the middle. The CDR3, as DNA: TGCGCCAGCAGCTTGGGGGTTATCACCGGGGAGCTGTTTTTT. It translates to CASSLGVITGELFF.

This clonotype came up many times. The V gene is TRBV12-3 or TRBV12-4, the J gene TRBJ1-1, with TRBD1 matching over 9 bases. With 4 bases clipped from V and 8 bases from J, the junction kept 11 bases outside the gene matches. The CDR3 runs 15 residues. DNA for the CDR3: TGTGCCAGCAGTTCTTGGACAGGGGAGTATCGGGAAGCTTTCTTT. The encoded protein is CASSSWTGEYREAFF.

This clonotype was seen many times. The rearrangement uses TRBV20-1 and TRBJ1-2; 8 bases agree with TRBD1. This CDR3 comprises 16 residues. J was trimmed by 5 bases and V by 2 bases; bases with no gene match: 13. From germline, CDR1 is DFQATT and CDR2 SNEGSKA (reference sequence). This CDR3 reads CSARPISGGGEYGYTF. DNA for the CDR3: TGCAGTGCTAGACCAATTTCAGGGGGCGGGGAGTATGGCTACACCTTC.

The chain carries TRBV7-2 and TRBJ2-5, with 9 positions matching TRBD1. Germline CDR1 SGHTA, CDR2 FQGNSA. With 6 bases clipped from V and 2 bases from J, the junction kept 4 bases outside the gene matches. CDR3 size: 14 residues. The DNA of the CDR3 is TGTGCCAGCAGTCGGACAGGGGAACAAGAGACCCAGTACTTC. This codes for CASSRTGEQETQYF.

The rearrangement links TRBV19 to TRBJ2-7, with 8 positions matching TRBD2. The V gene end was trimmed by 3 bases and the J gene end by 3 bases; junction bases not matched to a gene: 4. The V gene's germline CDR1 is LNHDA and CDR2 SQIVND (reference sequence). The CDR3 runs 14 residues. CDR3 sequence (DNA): TGTGCCAGTAGTATCCCCGGGAGGGGCTACGAGCAGTACTTC. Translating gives CASSIPGRGYEQYF.

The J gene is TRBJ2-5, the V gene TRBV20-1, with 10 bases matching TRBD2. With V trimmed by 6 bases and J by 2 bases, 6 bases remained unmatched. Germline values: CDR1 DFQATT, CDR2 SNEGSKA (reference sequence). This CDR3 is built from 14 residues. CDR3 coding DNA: TGCAGTGCAACCGGGACTAGCGAGCAAGAGACCCAGTACTTC. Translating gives CSATGTSEQETQYF.

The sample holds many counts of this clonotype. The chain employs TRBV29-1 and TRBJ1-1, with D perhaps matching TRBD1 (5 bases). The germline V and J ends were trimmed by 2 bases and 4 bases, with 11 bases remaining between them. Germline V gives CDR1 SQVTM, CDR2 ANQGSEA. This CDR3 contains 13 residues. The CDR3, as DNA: TGCAGCGTTGAATCCGGCAGGGCCACTGAAGCTTTCTTT. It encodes CSVESGRATEAFF. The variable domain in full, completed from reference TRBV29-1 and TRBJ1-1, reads SAVISQKPSRDICQRGTSLTIQCQVDSQVTMMFWYRQQPGQSLTLIATANQGSEATYESGFVIDKFPISRPNLTFSTLTVSNMSPEDSSIYLCSVESGRATEAFFGQGTRLTVV.

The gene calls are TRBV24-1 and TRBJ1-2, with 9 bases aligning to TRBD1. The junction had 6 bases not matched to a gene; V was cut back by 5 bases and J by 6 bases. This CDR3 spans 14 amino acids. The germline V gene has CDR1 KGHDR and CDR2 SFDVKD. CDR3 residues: CATSGLTGGDGYTF. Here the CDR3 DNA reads TGTGCCACCAGTGGCCTGACAGGGGGTGATGGCTACACCTTC.

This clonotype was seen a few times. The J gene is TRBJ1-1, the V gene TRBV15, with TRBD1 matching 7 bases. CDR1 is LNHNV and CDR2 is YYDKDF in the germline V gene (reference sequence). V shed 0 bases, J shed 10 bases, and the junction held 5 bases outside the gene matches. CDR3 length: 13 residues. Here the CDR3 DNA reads TGTGCCACCAGCAGAGACCCCTCAGGGGGAGCTTTCTTT. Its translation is CATSRDPSGGAFF.

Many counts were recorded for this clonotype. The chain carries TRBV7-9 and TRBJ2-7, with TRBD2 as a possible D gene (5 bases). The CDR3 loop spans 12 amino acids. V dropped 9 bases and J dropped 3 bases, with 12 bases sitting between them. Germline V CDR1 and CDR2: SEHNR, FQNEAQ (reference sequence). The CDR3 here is CASGSSFYEQYF. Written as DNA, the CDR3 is TGTGCCAGTGGGAGTTCCTTCTACGAGCAGTACTTC.

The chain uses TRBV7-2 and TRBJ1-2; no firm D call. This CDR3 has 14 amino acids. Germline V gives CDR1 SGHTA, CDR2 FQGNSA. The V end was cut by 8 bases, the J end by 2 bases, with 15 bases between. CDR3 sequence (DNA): TGTGCCAGCGGCATCGGCGGTTCCAACTATGGCTACACCTTC. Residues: CASGIGGSNYGYTF.

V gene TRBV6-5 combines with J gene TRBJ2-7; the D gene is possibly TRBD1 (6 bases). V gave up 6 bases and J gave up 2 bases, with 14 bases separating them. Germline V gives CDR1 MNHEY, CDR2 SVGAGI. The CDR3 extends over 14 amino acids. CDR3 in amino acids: CASRDRDTPYEQYF. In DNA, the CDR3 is TGTGCCAGCAGGGACCGGGACACCCCCTACGAGCAGTACTTC.

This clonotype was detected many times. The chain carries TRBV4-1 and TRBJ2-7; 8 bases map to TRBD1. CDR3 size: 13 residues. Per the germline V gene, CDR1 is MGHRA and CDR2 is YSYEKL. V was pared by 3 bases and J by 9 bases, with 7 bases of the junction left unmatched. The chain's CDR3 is CASSQTGDLRQYF. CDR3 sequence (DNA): TGCGCCAGCAGCCAGACAGGGGACTTGCGGCAGTACTTC.

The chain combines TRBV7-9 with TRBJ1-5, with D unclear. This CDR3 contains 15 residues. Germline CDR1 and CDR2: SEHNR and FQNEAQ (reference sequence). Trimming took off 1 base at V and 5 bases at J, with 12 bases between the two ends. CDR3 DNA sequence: TGTGCCAGCAGCTTAGGCGGGAAGAGGGATCAGCCCCAGCATTTT. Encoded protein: CASSLGGKRDQPQHF.

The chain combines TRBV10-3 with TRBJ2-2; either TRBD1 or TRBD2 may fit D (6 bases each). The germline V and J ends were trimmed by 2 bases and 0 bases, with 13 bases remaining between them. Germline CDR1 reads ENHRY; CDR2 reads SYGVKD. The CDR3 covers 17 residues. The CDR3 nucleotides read TGTGCCATCAGTGAGAGTGAGGGGGGTGCGAACACCGGGGAGCTGTTTTTT. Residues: CAISESEGGANTGELFF.

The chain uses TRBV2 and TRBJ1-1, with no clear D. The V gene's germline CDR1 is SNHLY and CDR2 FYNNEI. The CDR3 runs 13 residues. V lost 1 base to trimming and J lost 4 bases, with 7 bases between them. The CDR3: CASSEGGSTEAFF. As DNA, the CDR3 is TGTGCCAGCAGTGAAGGGGGTAGCACTGAAGCTTTCTTT.

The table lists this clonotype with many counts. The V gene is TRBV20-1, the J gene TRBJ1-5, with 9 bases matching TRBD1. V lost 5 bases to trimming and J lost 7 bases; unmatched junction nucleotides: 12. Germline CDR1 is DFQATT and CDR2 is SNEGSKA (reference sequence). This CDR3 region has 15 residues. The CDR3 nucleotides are TGCAGTGCTGGCGGACAGGGGTCCCTCGAGCAGCCCCAGCATTTT. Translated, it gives CSAGGQGSLEQPQHF.

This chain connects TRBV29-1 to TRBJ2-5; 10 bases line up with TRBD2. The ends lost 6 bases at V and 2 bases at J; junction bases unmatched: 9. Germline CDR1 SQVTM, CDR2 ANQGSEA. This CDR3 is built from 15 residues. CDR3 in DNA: TGCAGCGTGGGTCCCGGGACTAGCGAACAAGAGACCCAGTACTTC. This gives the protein CSVGPGTSEQETQYF. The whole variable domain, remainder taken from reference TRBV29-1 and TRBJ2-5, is SAVISQKPSRDICQRGTSLTIQCQVDSQVTMMFWYRQQPGQSLTLIATANQGSEATYESGFVIDKFPISRPNLTFSTLTVSNMSPEDSSIYLCSVGPGTSEQETQYFGPGTRLLVL.

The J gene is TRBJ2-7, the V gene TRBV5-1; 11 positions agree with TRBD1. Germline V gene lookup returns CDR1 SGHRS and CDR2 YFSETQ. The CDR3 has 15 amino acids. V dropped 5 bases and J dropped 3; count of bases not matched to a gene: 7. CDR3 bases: TGCGCCAGCAGTTCCCCGGACAGGGGGCTCTACGAGCAGTACTTC. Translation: CASSSPDRGLYEQYF. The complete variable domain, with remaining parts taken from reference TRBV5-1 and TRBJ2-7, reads KAGVTQTPRYLIKTRGQQVTLSCSPISGHRSVSWYQQTPGQGLQFLFEYFSETQRNKGNFPGRFSGRQFSNSRSEMNVSTLELGDSALYLCASSSPDRGLYEQYFGPGTRLTVT.

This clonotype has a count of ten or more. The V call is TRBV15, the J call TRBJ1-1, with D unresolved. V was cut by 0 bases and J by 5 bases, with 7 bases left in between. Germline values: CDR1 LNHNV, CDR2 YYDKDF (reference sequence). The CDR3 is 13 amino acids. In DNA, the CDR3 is TGTGCCACCAGCAGAGATCTGCGGACTGAAGCTTTCTTT. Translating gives CATSRDLRTEAFF.

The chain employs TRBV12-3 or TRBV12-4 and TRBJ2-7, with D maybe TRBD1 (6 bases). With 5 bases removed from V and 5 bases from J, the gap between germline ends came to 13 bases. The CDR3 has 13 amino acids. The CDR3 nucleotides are TGTGCCAGCAGTCCCCCCGGGACAAACGAGCAGTACTTC. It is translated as CASSPPGTNEQYF.

As DNA, the CDR3 is TGTGCCAGCAGCCGGGATACAGGGACTGGCTACACCTTC. It specifies CASSRDTGTGYTF. V is TRBV6-6 and J is TRBJ1-2, with D tentatively TRBD1 (6 bases). Germline loops: CDR1 MNHNY, CDR2 SVGAGI (reference sequence). Trimming shortened V by 6 bases and J by 7 bases, and 15 bases separated the two germline ends. This CDR3 spans 13 amino acids.